This record looks at one T cell receptor beta chain sequence and its context. This specimen belongs to a study of blood T cell repertoires in COVID-19. Across the whole study: Acute and convalescent COVID-19 specimens originated in the United States, Italy and Spain. Sample material is recorded as cDNA or gDNA derived from T cells, B-cell-depleted T cells, or PBMCs.

Authors' methods: Estimation of nucleated cell counts relied on the amplification of reference gene primers. Profiling relied on immunoSEQ multiplex PCR, and the TCRdb table lists in-frame clones only, not all of them. The V and J calls and clone size were taken over from that table, and D and trimming were inferred from the DNA. The sample lists roughly 280,000 clones; over 80% were seen once. The specimen was peripheral blood. The clonotype was recovered from a man aged 55 to 70 who had recovered from COVID-19.

CDR3 nucleotides: TGTGCCAGCAGCGTGACAGTTCAGGGTACGGCTTTCTTT. Translated, it gives CASSVTVQGTAFF. The rearrangement links TRBV6-4 to TRBJ1-1; D might be TRBD1 (5 bases). The germline V gene has CDR1 MRHNA and CDR2 SNTAGT. The CDR3 has 13 residues. V was pared by 6 bases and J by 11 bases, with 19 bases between.